A selection of T cell receptor beta chains follows, all from one sample in a study of identical twins' blood T cells. TCRdb re-derived calls from the 5' RACE reads in MiXCR, one entry per CDR3 protein. The sample lists hundreds of thousands of distinct CDR3 sequences, over 25% occurring once. The sample comprised PBMCs. The receptor set was obtained from a woman aged 18-55 years in good health. Each CDR3 is given with its conserved first and last residue. Fields, in order: D gene, clone size, J gene, V gene, CDR3 protein, CDR3 DNA. The D gene is left open where the match is weak. The listing skips clone size in some rows; elsewhere it reads once, few, many or a size class.

d_call: TRBD1; clone_size: few; j_call: TRBJ2-1; v_call: TRBV6-7; cdr3_aa: CASNLDREKYNEQFF; cdr3_nt: TGTGCCAGCAACCTGGACAGGGAAAAGTACAATGAGCAGTTCTTC
d_call: NA; clone_size: few; j_call: TRBJ2-1; v_call: TRBV7-9; cdr3_aa: CASSVSESSYNEQFF; cdr3_nt: TGTGCCAGCAGCGTAAGCGAGAGCTCCTACAATGAGCAGTTCTTC
d_call: NA; clone_size: NA; j_call: TRBJ1-2; v_call: TRBV6-2/TRBV6-3; cdr3_aa: CASSYSIPGRTGYGYTF; cdr3_nt: TGTGCCAGCAGTTACTCGATTCCGGGACGGACCGGCTATGGCTACACCTTC
d_call: NA; clone_size: NA; j_call: TRBJ1-5; v_call: TRBV6-6; cdr3_aa: CASTLGGGNQPQHF; cdr3_nt: TGTGCCAGCACCTTAGGGGGGGGCAATCAGCCCCAGCATTTT
d_call: TRBD2; clone_size: few; j_call: TRBJ2-2; v_call: TRBV28; cdr3_aa: CASSSLAGGPVGELFF; cdr3_nt: TGTGCCAGCAGCTCACTAGCGGGAGGGCCAGTCGGGGAGCTGTTTTTT
d_call: NA; clone_size: few; j_call: TRBJ2-1; v_call: TRBV20-1; cdr3_aa: CSARPWNEQFF; cdr3_nt: TGCAGTGCTAGGCCCTGGAATGAGCAGTTCTTC
d_call: NA; clone_size: few; j_call: TRBJ1-5; v_call: TRBV6-2/TRBV6-3; cdr3_aa: CASSSLTGKEQPQHF; cdr3_nt: TGTGCCAGCAGCTCTCTAACAGGGAAGGAACAGCCCCAGCATTTT
d_call: NA; clone_size: NA; j_call: TRBJ1-2; v_call: TRBV29-1; cdr3_aa: CSVGQGMDYGYTF; cdr3_nt: TGCAGCGTGGGGCAGGGGATGGACTATGGCTACACCTTC
d_call: NA; clone_size: NA; j_call: TRBJ1-1; v_call: TRBV20-1; cdr3_aa: CSASHDRSEAFF; cdr3_nt: TGCAGTGCTAGCCACGACAGGTCCGAAGCTTTCTTT
d_call: NA; clone_size: NA; j_call: TRBJ1-1; v_call: TRBV4-2; cdr3_aa: CASSGGGRINTEAFF; cdr3_nt: TGTGCCAGCAGCGGGGGGGGCAGGATTAACACTGAAGCTTTCTTT
d_call: NA; clone_size: NA; j_call: TRBJ1-1; v_call: TRBV4-1; cdr3_aa: CASSQGAQQFGRSAEAFF; cdr3_nt: TGCGCCAGCAGCCAAGGGGCACAACAGTTCGGGCGGAGTGCTGAAGCTTTCTTT
d_call: NA; clone_size: NA; j_call: TRBJ1-1; v_call: TRBV5-5; cdr3_aa: CASSLGFPNTEAFF; cdr3_nt: TGTGCCAGCAGCTTGGGCTTCCCGAACACTGAAGCTTTCTTT
d_call: NA; clone_size: NA; j_call: TRBJ1-1; v_call: TRBV20-1; cdr3_aa: CSAVPGRNTEAFF; cdr3_nt: TGCAGTGCTGTCCCCGGGAGGAACACTGAAGCTTTCTTT
d_call: NA; clone_size: NA; j_call: TRBJ2-1; v_call: TRBV20-1; cdr3_aa: CSAVERKEQFF; cdr3_nt: TGCAGTGCGGTCGAGAGGAAGGAGCAGTTCTTC
d_call: NA; clone_size: NA; j_call: TRBJ1-2; v_call: TRBV29-1; cdr3_aa: CSVEQLNYGYTF; cdr3_nt: TGCAGCGTTGAACAACTGAACTATGGCTACACCTTC
d_call: NA; clone_size: few; j_call: TRBJ2-1; v_call: TRBV29-1; cdr3_aa: CSGLLDSEYNEQFF; cdr3_nt: TGCAGCGGCCTCTTGGACAGCGAGTACAATGAGCAGTTCTTC
d_call: TRBD1; clone_size: many; j_call: TRBJ1-1; v_call: TRBV14; cdr3_aa: CASRPTGQARTEAFF; cdr3_nt: TGTGCCAGCAGACCCACCGGACAGGCGCGGACTGAAGCTTTCTTT
d_call: NA; clone_size: many; j_call: TRBJ2-5; v_call: TRBV9; cdr3_aa: CASTVGTTYQETQYF; cdr3_nt: TGTGCCAGCACCGTAGGGACAACGTACCAAGAGACCCAGTACTTC
d_call: NA; clone_size: NA; j_call: TRBJ1-2; v_call: TRBV19; cdr3_aa: CASSSDSRGYGYTF; cdr3_nt: TGTGCCAGTAGTAGTGACAGTCGGGGTTATGGCTACACCTTC
d_call: NA; clone_size: once; j_call: TRBJ2-1; v_call: TRBV12-3/TRBV12-4; cdr3_aa: CASSLEGVASVTNEQFF; cdr3_nt: TGTGCCAGCAGTTTAGAGGGTGTGGCTAGCGTGACTAATGAGCAGTTCTTC
d_call: NA; clone_size: NA; j_call: TRBJ2-1; v_call: TRBV20-1; cdr3_aa: CSARDEGTYSDEQFF; cdr3_nt: TGCAGTGCTAGAGATGAAGGGACTTACTCTGATGAGCAGTTCTTC
d_call: NA; clone_size: many; j_call: TRBJ1-2; v_call: TRBV19; cdr3_aa: CASSPGDYGYTF; cdr3_nt: TGTGCCAGCAGTCCAGGGGACTATGGCTACACCTTC
d_call: TRBD2; clone_size: NA; j_call: TRBJ2-1; v_call: TRBV7-9; cdr3_aa: CASSLGTSGVHEQFF; cdr3_nt: TGTGCCAGCAGCTTAGGGACTAGCGGGGTACATGAGCAGTTCTTC
d_call: TRBD2; clone_size: NA; j_call: TRBJ2-1; v_call: TRBV13; cdr3_aa: CASSSLAGATYNEQFF; cdr3_nt: TGTGCCAGCAGCTCACTAGCGGGAGCTACCTACAATGAGCAGTTCTTC
d_call: NA; clone_size: NA; j_call: TRBJ2-5; v_call: TRBV20-1; cdr3_aa: CSAPFRTTGLQETQYF; cdr3_nt: TGCAGTGCTCCATTTCGCACGACAGGCCTACAAGAGACCCAGTACTTC
d_call: NA; clone_size: NA; j_call: TRBJ1-1; v_call: TRBV20-1; cdr3_aa: CSARVQAGAFF; cdr3_nt: TGCAGTGCTAGAGTTCAGGCAGGCGCTTTCTTT
d_call: NA; clone_size: once; j_call: TRBJ2-6; v_call: TRBV12-3/TRBV12-4; cdr3_aa: CASVPQVLSSGASVLTF; cdr3_nt: TGTGCCAGCGTTCCCCAGGTACTGAGCTCTGGGGCCAGCGTCCTGACTTTC
d_call: NA; clone_size: NA; j_call: TRBJ2-3; v_call: TRBV20-1; cdr3_aa: CSAGETGNTQYF; cdr3_nt: TGCAGTGCTGGGGAAACCGGCAATACGCAGTATTTT
d_call: NA; clone_size: many; j_call: TRBJ2-1; v_call: TRBV18; cdr3_aa: CASSPSGSSYNEQFF; cdr3_nt: TGTGCCAGCTCACCTTCTGGAAGCTCCTACAATGAGCAGTTCTTC
d_call: NA; clone_size: NA; j_call: TRBJ1-5; v_call: TRBV12-3/TRBV12-4; cdr3_aa: CASSSGGGKPQHF; cdr3_nt: TGTGCCAGCAGTTCCGGTGGGGGGAAGCCCCAGCATTTT
d_call: NA; clone_size: many; j_call: TRBJ1-1; v_call: TRBV12-5; cdr3_aa: CASGPPGLGRGTEAFF; cdr3_nt: TGTGCTAGTGGCCCCCCCGGACTAGGGCGAGGAACTGAAGCTTTCTTT
d_call: NA; clone_size: NA; j_call: TRBJ2-7; v_call: TRBV7-9; cdr3_aa: CASSFSPYEQYF; cdr3_nt: TGTGCCAGCAGCTTTAGTCCCTACGAGCAGTACTTC
d_call: TRBD1; clone_size: NA; j_call: TRBJ1-5; v_call: TRBV12-3/TRBV12-4; cdr3_aa: CASSLRQGARRIQPQHF; cdr3_nt: TGTGCCAGCAGTTTAAGGCAGGGGGCGCGGAGAATCCAGCCCCAGCATTTT
d_call: NA; clone_size: few; j_call: TRBJ1-5; v_call: TRBV3-1; cdr3_aa: CASSQDGGYNSNQPQHF; cdr3_nt: TGTGCCAGCAGCCAAGATGGAGGGTACAATAGCAATCAGCCCCAGCATTTT
d_call: NA; clone_size: few; j_call: TRBJ2-2; v_call: TRBV6-5; cdr3_aa: CASSYLAGELFF; cdr3_nt: TGTGCCAGCAGTTACCTGGCCGGGGAGCTGTTTTTT
d_call: NA; clone_size: many; j_call: TRBJ1-1; v_call: TRBV28; cdr3_aa: CASSDRNTEAFF; cdr3_nt: TGTGCCAGCAGTGACAGAAACACTGAAGCTTTCTTT
d_call: NA; clone_size: NA; j_call: TRBJ2-7; v_call: TRBV10-3; cdr3_aa: CATSEGSFHEQYF; cdr3_nt: TGTGCCACCAGTGAGGGGAGCTTCCACGAGCAGTACTTC
d_call: NA; clone_size: few; j_call: TRBJ2-2; v_call: TRBV19; cdr3_aa: CASSILVSANTGELFF; cdr3_nt: TGTGCCAGTAGTATTTTAGTTTCCGCGAACACCGGGGAGCTGTTTTTT
d_call: NA; clone_size: NA; j_call: TRBJ1-1; v_call: TRBV20-1; cdr3_aa: CSARVVTRGTEAFF; cdr3_nt: TGCAGTGCTAGAGTGGTGACCCGGGGGACTGAAGCTTTCTTT
d_call: NA; clone_size: NA; j_call: TRBJ1-1; v_call: TRBV7-9; cdr3_aa: CASSGTGTEAFF; cdr3_nt: TGTGCCAGCAGCGGAACAGGGACTGAAGCTTTCTTT
d_call: NA; clone_size: few; j_call: TRBJ1-1; v_call: TRBV3-1; cdr3_aa: CASSQVESTEAFF; cdr3_nt: TGTGCCAGCAGCCAAGTGGAGAGTACTGAAGCTTTCTTT
d_call: TRBD1; clone_size: many; j_call: TRBJ1-1; v_call: TRBV18; cdr3_aa: CASSPGTGNTEAFF; cdr3_nt: TGTGCCAGCAGCCCGGGGACAGGGAACACTGAAGCTTTCTTT
d_call: NA; clone_size: many; j_call: TRBJ1-1; v_call: TRBV3-1; cdr3_aa: CASSRQGANTEAFF; cdr3_nt: TGTGCCAGCAGTCGCCAAGGGGCGAACACTGAAGCTTTCTTT
d_call: TRBD1; clone_size: NA; j_call: TRBJ1-4; v_call: TRBV7-2; cdr3_aa: CASSSRSGGGEKLFF; cdr3_nt: TGTGCCAGCAGCTCGCGTTCAGGGGGCGGGGAAAAACTGTTTTTT
d_call: NA; clone_size: NA; j_call: TRBJ1-2; v_call: TRBV2; cdr3_aa: CASVRTGDSYGYTF; cdr3_nt: TGTGCCAGCGTTCGGACCGGGGATTCCTATGGCTACACCTTC
d_call: TRBD2; clone_size: few; j_call: TRBJ2-1; v_call: TRBV7-2; cdr3_aa: CASSHVSGGSYNEQFF; cdr3_nt: TGTGCCAGCAGTCATGTGAGCGGGGGGTCATACAATGAGCAGTTCTTC
d_call: NA; clone_size: NA; j_call: TRBJ2-2; v_call: TRBV3-1; cdr3_aa: CASSHSRGPNTGELFF; cdr3_nt: TGTGCCAGCAGCCACAGCAGAGGGCCTAACACCGGGGAGCTGTTTTTT
d_call: NA; clone_size: NA; j_call: TRBJ1-1; v_call: TRBV6-1; cdr3_aa: CASSVKGYEAFF; cdr3_nt: TGTGCCAGCAGTGTTAAGGGTTATGAAGCTTTCTTT
d_call: NA; clone_size: NA; j_call: TRBJ1-4; v_call: TRBV20-1; cdr3_aa: CSARFVTENEKLFF; cdr3_nt: TGCAGTGCTAGATTCGTGACAGAAAATGAAAAACTGTTTTTT
d_call: NA; clone_size: NA; j_call: TRBJ1-2; v_call: TRBV30; cdr3_aa: CACYREGYTF; cdr3_nt: TGTGCCTGCTACAGGGAGGGCTACACCTTC
d_call: NA; clone_size: few; j_call: TRBJ2-1; v_call: TRBV20-1; cdr3_aa: CSARRWYNEQFF; cdr3_nt: TGCAGTGCCCGGAGGTGGTACAATGAGCAGTTCTTC
d_call: NA; clone_size: NA; j_call: TRBJ2-1; v_call: TRBV3-1; cdr3_aa: CASSHRTRRNSYNEQFF; cdr3_nt: TGTGCCAGCAGCCACCGGACTCGTCGGAACTCCTACAATGAGCAGTTCTTC
d_call: TRBD2; clone_size: few; j_call: TRBJ2-1; v_call: TRBV10-3; cdr3_aa: CAISEAQGGLLDEQFF; cdr3_nt: TGTGCCATCAGTGAGGCCCAGGGAGGGTTGCTGGATGAGCAGTTCTTC
d_call: NA; clone_size: few; j_call: TRBJ1-5; v_call: TRBV12-3/TRBV12-4; cdr3_aa: CASSPRLRGNQPQHF; cdr3_nt: TGTGCCAGCAGTCCCCGGCTCCGAGGTAATCAGCCCCAGCATTTT
d_call: NA; clone_size: NA; j_call: TRBJ2-1; v_call: TRBV5-5; cdr3_aa: CASSSSGSLYNEQFF; cdr3_nt: TGTGCCAGCAGCTCCTCGGGAAGTTTATACAATGAGCAGTTCTTC
d_call: TRBD1; clone_size: NA; j_call: TRBJ2-3; v_call: TRBV12-5; cdr3_aa: CASGLGQGSTDTQYF; cdr3_nt: TGTGCTAGTGGTCTCGGACAGGGGAGCACAGATACGCAGTATTTT
d_call: NA; clone_size: few; j_call: TRBJ1-2; v_call: TRBV7-9; cdr3_aa: CASKEDRFGRSANYGYTF; cdr3_nt: TGTGCCAGCAAGGAAGATAGGTTCGGACGATCCGCTAACTATGGCTACACCTTC
d_call: NA; clone_size: NA; j_call: TRBJ2-3; v_call: TRBV25-1; cdr3_aa: CASSPLSLADTQYF; cdr3_nt: TGTGCCAGCAGCCCTCTTTCCCTAGCGGATACGCAGTATTTT
d_call: TRBD1; clone_size: NA; j_call: TRBJ2-4; v_call: TRBV20-1; cdr3_aa: CSARIGQGAKNIQYF; cdr3_nt: TGCAGTGCTAGAATTGGACAGGGAGCCAAAAACATTCAGTACTTC